A single count supports the clone carrying this TCR beta chain. The target antigen is unknown. Other DNA variants within this sample encode the same CDR3. Trimming took 0 bases from V and 2 from J; bases not matched to a gene: 2. This CDR3 is 15 amino acids long. Germline assignment: CDR1 SEHNR and CDR2 FQNEAQ (reference sequence). The sample originates from a study of shared clonotypes between healthy human individuals. About the research overall: Donor ages ranged 18 to 49 years: a couple of women, three men. Notes on the study in general: An anticipated effect of sequencing depth on clonotype sharing among donors was recognized. Blood was the only sampled material, and tissue repertoires likely differ.

Repertoires were generated with immunoSEQ multiplex PCR, while TCRdb's copy carries only in-frame clones and drops some. This table has millions of clones, 85% to 95% appearing once. The receptor's source is a man younger than 30 in good health. This rearrangement joins TRBV7-9 to TRBJ2-3, with 7 bases identical to TRBD2. The sample consisted of naive CD4+ T cells sorted from blood. Stated subset: CD45RA+ positively selected. CDR3 sequence reads: CASSLAGGNTDTQYF. The CDR3 coding sequence is TGTGCCAGCAGCTTAGCGGGAGGGAACACAGATACGCAGTATTTT.